The rows below give T cell receptor beta chains drawn from one sample of a study of blood T cell repertoires in COVID-19. The repertoire was sequenced with immunoSEQ multiplex PCR; TCRdb's copy has only in-frame clones and lacks some. The sample lists approximately 130,000 clones, roughly four fifths occurring once. Sequencing was performed on peripheral blood. These receptors were taken from a human donor in a cohort sampled during active COVID-19. The CDR3 runs from the conserved cysteine through the conserved F or W. The order of the fields is V gene, J gene, clone size, D gene, CDR3 DNA, CDR3 protein. D genes are given only for firm matches. The size entry is marked missing in some rows and otherwise reads once, few, many or a size class.

v_call: TRBV11-2
j_call: TRBJ1-5
clone_size: .
d_call: .
cdr3_nt: TGTGCCAGCAGCCTGGGGGCGTTTCAGCCCCAGCATTTT
cdr3_aa: CASSLGAFQPQHF

v_call: TRBV9
j_call: TRBJ2-5
clone_size: .
d_call: TRBD1
cdr3_nt: TGTGCCAGCAGCGTAGACCCGGGACAGCCGGCTGCCCAGTACTTC
cdr3_aa: CASSVDPGQPAAQYF

v_call: TRBV6-5
j_call: TRBJ2-5
clone_size: few
d_call: TRBD2
cdr3_nt: TGTGCCAGCAGATTTAGCGGGGGGTCCCAAGAGACCCAGTACTTC
cdr3_aa: CASRFSGGSQETQYF

v_call: TRBV9
j_call: TRBJ2-3
clone_size: .
d_call: .
cdr3_nt: TGTGCCAGCAGCGACTATCCCCTCACAGATACGCAGTATTTT
cdr3_aa: CASSDYPLTDTQYF

v_call: TRBV4-2
j_call: TRBJ2-5
clone_size: .
d_call: TRBD2
cdr3_nt: TGTGCCAGCAGCCAGGAGGAGGGACTAGCGAAGGAAGAGACCCAGTACTTC
cdr3_aa: CASSQEEGLAKEETQYF

v_call: TRBV6-2/TRBV6-3
j_call: TRBJ2-1
clone_size: .
d_call: TRBD2
cdr3_nt: TGTGCCAGCAGTACCGTAGCGGGGGGCCTGGAGCAGTTCTTC
cdr3_aa: CASSTVAGGLEQFF

v_call: TRBV2
j_call: TRBJ2-2
clone_size: .
d_call: .
cdr3_nt: TGTGCCAGCGTAAGACAGGTGAACACCGGGGAGCTGTTTTTT
cdr3_aa: CASVRQVNTGELFF

v_call: TRBV6-5
j_call: TRBJ2-2
clone_size: .
d_call: TRBD1
cdr3_nt: TGTGCCAGCCGACAGGGGTCGAACACCGGGGAGCTGTTTTTT
cdr3_aa: CASRQGSNTGELFF

v_call: TRBV2
j_call: TRBJ1-2
clone_size: .
d_call: TRBD1
cdr3_nt: TGTGCCAGCACTGGGACAGGGTCATATGGCTACACCTTC
cdr3_aa: CASTGTGSYGYTF

v_call: TRBV6-5
j_call: TRBJ1-2
clone_size: .
d_call: .
cdr3_nt: TGTGCCAGCACTGCCCCCGGGGGGCAGTTTAATGGCTACACCTTC
cdr3_aa: CASTAPGGQFNGYTF

v_call: TRBV21-1
j_call: TRBJ1-5
clone_size: .
d_call: .
cdr3_nt: TGTGCCAGCAGCAAAGGGAAGTTGACAGGGGTTCCTCAGCCCCAGCATTTT
cdr3_aa: CASSKGKLTGVPQPQHF

v_call: TRBV13
j_call: TRBJ2-1
clone_size: .
d_call: .
cdr3_nt: TGTGCCAGCAGCTCTCGGTATGAGCAGTTCTTC
cdr3_aa: CASSSRYEQFF

v_call: TRBV7-7
j_call: TRBJ2-3
clone_size: .
d_call: .
cdr3_nt: TGTGCTAGCAGCCCAACAGGGGGGGAAGATACGCAGTATTTT
cdr3_aa: CASSPTGGEDTQYF

v_call: TRBV6-1
j_call: TRBJ1-1
clone_size: few
d_call: .
cdr3_nt: TGTGCCAGCAGTGAGAGGAACACTGAAGCTTTCTTT
cdr3_aa: CASSERNTEAFF

v_call: TRBV6-2/TRBV6-3
j_call: TRBJ1-5
clone_size: .
d_call: TRBD1
cdr3_nt: TGTGCCAGCAGTTCCGGACAGGGACATCAGCCCCAGCATTTT
cdr3_aa: CASSSGQGHQPQHF

v_call: TRBV11-2
j_call: TRBJ1-1
clone_size: .
d_call: .
cdr3_nt: TGTGCCAGCAGCTCCTTAATGAACACTGAAGCTTTCTTT
cdr3_aa: CASSSLMNTEAFF

v_call: TRBV7-2
j_call: TRBJ2-7
clone_size: .
d_call: .
cdr3_nt: TGTGCCAGCAGCTTAGGGGGACTGCTTGAGCAGTACTTC
cdr3_aa: CASSLGGLLEQYF

v_call: TRBV7-9
j_call: TRBJ2-3
clone_size: few
d_call: TRBD2
cdr3_nt: TGTGCCAGCGAGGCGGGAGGTGGCGAGCCGCAGTATTTT
cdr3_aa: CASEAGGGEPQYF

v_call: TRBV19
j_call: TRBJ2-3
clone_size: .
d_call: TRBD1
cdr3_nt: TGTGCCAGTCGTTACAGGGGAAGCACAGATACGCAGTATTTT
cdr3_aa: CASRYRGSTDTQYF

v_call: TRBV4-1
j_call: TRBJ2-3
clone_size: .
d_call: TRBD2
cdr3_nt: TGCGCCAGCAGCCAAGATCAGCGGGGCACGCAGTATTTT
cdr3_aa: CASSQDQRGTQYF

v_call: TRBV6-5
j_call: TRBJ1-5
clone_size: .
d_call: .
cdr3_nt: TGTGCCAGCAGTACAGGAAATCAGCCCCAGCATTTT
cdr3_aa: CASSTGNQPQHF

v_call: TRBV7-6
j_call: TRBJ2-1
clone_size: .
d_call: .
cdr3_nt: TGTGCCAGCAGCCCCTTTGGGCGGGGAAATGAGCAGTTCTTC
cdr3_aa: CASSPFGRGNEQFF

v_call: TRBV5-8
j_call: TRBJ1-4
clone_size: .
d_call: TRBD1
cdr3_nt: TGTGCCAGCAGCCCGGGGACAGGGGGCGGAAAAACTAATGAAAAACTGTTTTTT
cdr3_aa: CASSPGTGGGKTNEKLFF

v_call: TRBV6-5
j_call: TRBJ2-1
clone_size: .
d_call: .
cdr3_nt: TGTGCCAGCAGTTACGAGTGGGAGGACAATGAGCAGTTCTTC
cdr3_aa: CASSYEWEDNEQFF

v_call: TRBV11-3
j_call: TRBJ2-4
clone_size: .
d_call: TRBD1
cdr3_nt: TGTGCCAGCAGCTTAGGGGCCGGGACAGGGGGCGTAGGGGACATTCAGTACTTC
cdr3_aa: CASSLGAGTGGVGDIQYF

v_call: TRBV6-5
j_call: TRBJ1-5
clone_size: .
d_call: .
cdr3_nt: TGTGCCAGCAGCGATTTCGGGGGGCAAGGCCAGCCCCAGCATTTT
cdr3_aa: CASSDFGGQGQPQHF

v_call: TRBV2
j_call: TRBJ2-3
clone_size: once
d_call: TRBD2
cdr3_nt: TGTGCCAGCAGCGGAGCACGGGGGGGTAGCACAGATACGCAGTATTTT
cdr3_aa: CASSGARGGSTDTQYF

v_call: TRBV3-1/TRBV3-2
j_call: TRBJ1-1
clone_size: once
d_call: TRBD1
cdr3_nt: TGTGCCAGCAGCCCCGGGACAGTTGAAGCTTTCTTT
cdr3_aa: CASSPGTVEAFF

v_call: TRBV7-6
j_call: TRBJ2-1
clone_size: .
d_call: .
cdr3_nt: TGTGCCAGCAGCTCCCTCGGCCAGGGGGGCAAATTATACAATGAGCAGTTCTTC
cdr3_aa: CASSSLGQGGKLYNEQFF

v_call: TRBV7-9
j_call: TRBJ2-1
clone_size: .
d_call: .
cdr3_nt: TGTGCCAGCAGCTTAGGGTCACTAGGGCAGTTCTTC
cdr3_aa: CASSLGSLGQFF

v_call: TRBV5-6
j_call: TRBJ2-5
clone_size: .
d_call: .
cdr3_nt: TGTGCCAGCAGCTTGGATCGTACCGGGGGATCCCAAGAGACCCAGTACTTC
cdr3_aa: CASSLDRTGGSQETQYF

v_call: TRBV6-5
j_call: TRBJ1-2
clone_size: .
d_call: .
cdr3_nt: TGTGCCAGCACTCCCGGGCGGGGCTACCACTATGGCTACACCTTC
cdr3_aa: CASTPGRGYHYGYTF

v_call: TRBV13
j_call: TRBJ1-1
clone_size: .
d_call: TRBD1
cdr3_nt: TGTGCCAGCAGCTCCGGACAGGGGAGGTTTTGGACTGAAGCTTTCTTT
cdr3_aa: CASSSGQGRFWTEAFF

v_call: TRBV5-1
j_call: TRBJ1-1
clone_size: .
d_call: .
cdr3_nt: TGCGCCAGCAGCTTAGACCCATCGACAGTGAACACTGAAGCTTTCTTT
cdr3_aa: CASSLDPSTVNTEAFF

v_call: TRBV2
j_call: TRBJ1-2
clone_size: .
d_call: .
cdr3_nt: TGTGCCAGCAGGCCGGGACTCCTGGAGTCCTATGGCTACACCTTC
cdr3_aa: CASRPGLLESYGYTF

v_call: TRBV10-3
j_call: TRBJ1-6
clone_size: .
d_call: .
cdr3_nt: TGTGCCATCAGGGGGGGACTGGGGAATTCACCCCTCCACTTT
cdr3_aa: CAIRGGLGNSPLHF

v_call: TRBV4-1
j_call: TRBJ1-5
clone_size: .
d_call: .
cdr3_nt: TGCGCCAGCAGCCAAGATGTCAGGGAGCGGGGTCAGCCCCAGCATTTT
cdr3_aa: CASSQDVRERGQPQHF

v_call: TRBV18
j_call: TRBJ2-7
clone_size: .
d_call: .
cdr3_nt: TGTGCCAGCTCCCCCAGCTCCTACGAGCAGTACTTC
cdr3_aa: CASSPSSYEQYF